These T cell receptor beta chains were read from a single sample in a study of cytomegalovirus exposure and HLA in healthy donors. Generated by immunoSEQ multiplex PCR, the TCRdb table keeps only in-frame clones and is missing some. The sample includes 100,000 or so clones, 77% of them seen just once. The sequenced material came from PBMCs. The receptors were gathered from a middle-aged man in good health and CMV-seropositive. Each CDR3 is given with its conserved first and last residue. Fields, in order: clone size, D gene, V gene, J gene, CDR3 protein, CDR3 DNA. A D gene is named only where the DNA matches it firmly. Rows may omit the clone size; those that give it use once, few, many or a size class.

>.|TRBD1|TRBV7-9|TRBJ2-7
CASRADRGPYEQYF
TGTGCCAGCAGGGCGGACAGGGGGCCTTACGAGCAGTACTTC
>.|TRBD2|TRBV5-8|TRBJ2-7
CASRGGNPSYEQYF
TGTGCCAGCAGGGGGGGGAACCCGTCTTACGAGCAGTACTTC
>.|TRBD2|TRBV6-1|TRBJ2-5
CASPSGGETQYF
TGTGCCAGCCCTAGCGGGGGGGAGACCCAGTACTTC
>.|TRBD2|TRBV5-1|TRBJ2-3
CASSFASGGIDTQYF
TGCGCCAGCAGCTTCGCTAGCGGGGGGATAGATACGCAGTATTTT
>.|.|TRBV4-3|TRBJ2-5
CASSQDRNSLQETQYF
TGCGCCAGCAGCCAAGATCGAAACAGTCTCCAAGAGACCCAGTACTTC
>.|TRBD2|TRBV4-1|TRBJ2-7
CASSLTGGSYEQYF
TGCGCCAGCAGCCTTACGGGGGGCTCCTACGAGCAGTACTTC
>.|TRBD1|TRBV7-3|TRBJ2-2
CASKQGAYTGELFF
TGTGCCAGCAAACAGGGGGCTTACACCGGGGAGCTGTTTTTT
>.|.|TRBV6-6|TRBJ2-3
CASSYDWPVSDTQYF
TGTGCCAGCAGTTACGATTGGCCTGTTTCCGATACGCAGTATTTT
>.|.|TRBV7-3|TRBJ2-1
CASSLTVGQRHEQFF
TGTGCCAGCAGCTTAACTGTGGGCCAAAGGCATGAGCAGTTCTTC
>.|.|TRBV4-3|TRBJ1-6
CASSQAPGDGSPLHF
TGCGCCAGCAGCCAAGCGCCGGGAGATGGGTCACCCCTCCACTTT
>once|TRBD1|TRBV5-1|TRBJ2-7
CASSLGGQGVTYEQYF
TGCGCCAGCAGCTTGGGCGGGCAGGGGGTAACATACGAGCAGTACTTC
>once|.|TRBV7-2|TRBJ1-4
CASSSGVPGGKLFF
TGTGCCAGCAGCTCCGGAGTTCCTGGAGGGAAACTGTTTTTT
>.|.|TRBV7-9|TRBJ1-2
CASTSVPGGRGPGYTF
TGTGCCAGCACATCGGTACCGGGAGGAAGGGGTCCGGGCTACACCTTC
>few|.|TRBV6-6|TRBJ2-3
CASSSSTDTQYF
TGTGCCAGCAGTTCAAGCACAGATACGCAGTATTTT
>.|TRBD2|TRBV6-5|TRBJ2-7
CASSPASGTYEQYF
TGTGCCAGCAGTCCGGCTAGCGGAACCTACGAGCAGTACTTC
>.|TRBD1|TRBV5-6|TRBJ2-7
CASSPGGQGAFEQYF
TGTGCCAGCAGCCCTGGGGGACAGGGGGCCTTCGAGCAGTACTTC
>few|TRBD1|TRBV6-6|TRBJ1-5
CASSYGSGGTQPQHF
TGTGCCAGCAGTTACGGGTCAGGGGGCACTCAGCCCCAGCATTTT
>.|TRBD2|TRBV27|TRBJ2-1
CASSLPPGLANNEQFF
TGTGCCAGCAGTTTGCCACCGGGACTAGCGAACAATGAGCAGTTCTTC
>.|.|TRBV30|TRBJ1-1
CAWRGQIMNTEAFF
TGTGCCTGGAGGGGCCAAATCATGAACACTGAAGCTTTCTTT
>.|TRBD2|TRBV20-1|TRBJ2-5
CSAILTSGHF
TGCAGTGCTATCCTGACTAGCGGGCACTTC
>.|TRBD1|TRBV28|TRBJ2-1
CATTNKAGGGLNEQFF
TGTGCCACCACGAACAAAGCAGGGGGCGGCTTGAATGAGCAGTTCTTC
>.|TRBD2|TRBV27|TRBJ2-7
CASSRISGGDSYEQYF
TGTGCCAGCAGTCGTATTAGCGGGGGGGATTCCTACGAGCAGTACTTC
>few|TRBD2|TRBV7-3|TRBJ2-3
CASSLTPVAGGSSTDTQYF
TGTGCCAGCAGCTTAACCCCGGTAGCGGGGGGTAGTAGCACAGATACGCAGTATTTT
>.|.|TRBV6-4|TRBJ2-6
CASSAQGIAGANVLTF
TGTGCCAGCAGCGCTCAGGGAATTGCCGGGGCCAACGTCCTGACTTTC
>.|TRBD1|TRBV10-3|TRBJ2-1
CAISKDRSSYNEQFF
TGTGCCATCAGTAAGGACAGGAGCTCCTACAATGAGCAGTTCTTC
>.|.|TRBV29-1|TRBJ1-1
CSGWGATGNTEAFF
TGCAGCGGATGGGGCGCTACAGGGAACACTGAAGCTTTCTTT
>.|TRBD1|TRBV9|TRBJ1-3
CASSVGDRVNGNTIYF
TGTGCCAGCAGCGTGGGGGACAGGGTAAACGGAAACACCATATATTTT
>.|TRBD1|TRBV9|TRBJ1-6
CASSVDGQGNSPLHF
TGTGCCAGCAGCGTAGATGGACAGGGGAATTCACCCCTCCACTTT
>.|.|TRBV19|TRBJ1-6
CASSITGNSPLHF
TGTGCCAGTAGTATTACGGGGAATTCACCCCTCCACTTT
>.|.|TRBV12-5|TRBJ2-2
CASGLAVNTGELFF
TGTGCTAGTGGTTTGGCAGTGAACACCGGGGAGCTGTTTTTT
>few|.|TRBV2|TRBJ1-1
CASSDRVDTEAFF
TGTGCCAGCAGTGACAGGGTTGACACTGAAGCTTTCTTT
>.|TRBD1|TRBV5-1|TRBJ2-3
CASSLEGAADTQYF
TGCGCCAGCAGCTTGGAGGGGGCGGCAGATACGCAGTATTTT
>.|TRBD2|TRBV18|TRBJ2-3
CASSPVRGGTDTQYF
TGTGCCAGCTCACCAGTCCGGGGGGGCACAGATACGCAGTATTTT
>.|.|TRBV5-1|TRBJ2-5
CASSLTGVGTQETQYF
TGCGCCAGCAGCTTGACAGGCGTCGGAACACAAGAGACCCAGTACTTC
>.|TRBD1|TRBV29-1|TRBJ2-5
CSVRGLTGGEETQYF
TGCAGCGTTAGAGGTTTGACAGGGGGAGAAGAGACCCAGTACTTC
>.|TRBD1|TRBV7-3|TRBJ1-1
CASSLEGAGGTEAFF
TGTGCCAGCAGCTTAGAGGGGGCCGGAGGCACTGAAGCTTTCTTT
>.|TRBD1|TRBV27|TRBJ1-6
CASRAGTGNNSPLHF
TGTGCCAGCAGGGCCGGGACAGGGAATAATTCACCCCTCCACTTT
>once|.|TRBV7-2|TRBJ2-1
CASSPLRAGEQFF
TGTGCCAGCAGCCCACTTAGGGCGGGGGAGCAGTTCTTC
>.|TRBD2|TRBV19|TRBJ2-1
CATVLKHRPSGGRNEQFF
TGTGCCACCGTCCTCAAACACCGCCCTAGCGGGGGAAGGAATGAGCAGTTCTTC
>.|TRBD1|TRBV11-3|TRBJ2-7
CASSLGQGAYEQYF
TGTGCCAGCAGCTTGGGCCAGGGGGCTTACGAGCAGTACTTC
>.|.|TRBV9|TRBJ2-2
CASNTGSTGELFF
TGTGCCAGCAATACAGGGTCCACCGGGGAGCTGTTTTTT
>.|.|TRBV20-1|TRBJ2-7
CSPGSDYEQYF
TGCAGTCCGGGGTCAGACTACGAGCAGTACTTC
>.|.|TRBV9|TRBJ1-3
CASSVGGLGNTIYF
TGTGCCAGCAGCGTAGGGGGCCTTGGAAACACCATATATTTT
>.|.|TRBV27|TRBJ1-6
CASMAGSPYNSPLHF
TGTGCCAGCATGGCAGGGTCCCCCTATAATTCACCCCTCCACTTT
>.|.|TRBV4-3|TRBJ1-2
CASSQVRINYGYTF
TGCGCCAGCAGCCAAGTCAGGATTAACTATGGCTACACCTTC
>.|.|TRBV30|TRBJ2-5
CAWSHPGETQYF
TGTGCCTGGAGTCACCCGGGAGAGACCCAGTACTTC
>.|TRBD1|TRBV9|TRBJ2-1
CASSQDSSGTGKIKQFF
TGTGCCAGCAGCCAAGATAGTTCCGGGACAGGGAAAATTAAGCAGTTCTTC
>.|.|TRBV7-2|TRBJ2-7
CASSLKPRANEQYF
TGTGCCAGCAGCTTAAAGCCCAGGGCAAACGAGCAGTACTTC
>once|TRBD1|TRBV5-5|TRBJ1-5
CASSYGQGTRQPQHF
TGTGCCAGCAGCTATGGACAGGGGACAAGACAGCCCCAGCATTTT
>.|.|TRBV27|TRBJ2-5
CASSLGRFSGEETQYF
TGTGCCAGCAGTTTAGGTCGTTTTAGCGGAGAAGAGACCCAGTACTTC
>.|.|TRBV15|TRBJ1-3
CATSRDPGGSGNTIYF
TGTGCCACCAGCAGAGATCCAGGAGGCTCTGGAAACACCATATATTTT
>few|TRBD2|TRBV25-1|TRBJ2-2
CASSEGKREAGELFF
TGTGCCAGCAGTGAAGGGAAGCGGGAGGCCGGGGAGCTGTTTTTT
>.|.|TRBV19|TRBJ2-1
CASSINPSPPHNEQFF
TGTGCCAGTAGTATAAATCCTAGTCCCCCACACAATGAGCAGTTCTTC
>.|TRBD1|TRBV6-1|TRBJ1-5
CASSDGTGHQPQHF
TGTGCCAGCAGCGATGGGACAGGCCATCAGCCCCAGCATTTT
>few|.|TRBV6-1|TRBJ2-7
CASRAGYEQYF
TGTGCCAGCAGGGCGGGCTACGAGCAGTACTTC
>.|.|TRBV4-1|TRBJ2-5
CASSQDGGGPETQYF
TGCGCCAGCAGCCAAGATGGAGGGGGCCCAGAGACCCAGTACTTC
>.|.|TRBV29-1|TRBJ2-5
CSVEGLTLETQYF
TGCAGCGTTGAGGGCCTTACATTAGAGACCCAGTACTTC
>.|.|TRBV7-9|TRBJ2-5
CASSPSGWEETQYF
TGTGCCAGCAGCCCCTCGGGGTGGGAAGAGACCCAGTACTTC
>.|.|TRBV20-1|TRBJ2-5
CSARLAVTQYF
TGCAGTGCTAGACTTGCGGTTACCCAGTACTTC